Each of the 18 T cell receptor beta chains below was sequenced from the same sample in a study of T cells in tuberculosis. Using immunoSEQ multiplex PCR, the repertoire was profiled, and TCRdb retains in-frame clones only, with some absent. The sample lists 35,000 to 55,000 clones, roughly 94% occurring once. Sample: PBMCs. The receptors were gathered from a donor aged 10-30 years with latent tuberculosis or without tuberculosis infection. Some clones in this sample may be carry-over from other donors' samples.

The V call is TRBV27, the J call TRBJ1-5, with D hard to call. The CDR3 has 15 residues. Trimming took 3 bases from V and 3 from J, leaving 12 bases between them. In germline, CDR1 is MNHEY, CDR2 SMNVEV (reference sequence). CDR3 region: CASSLGAGFNQPQHF. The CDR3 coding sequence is TGTGCCAGCAGTTTGGGAGCGGGGTTCAATCAGCCCCAGCATTTT.

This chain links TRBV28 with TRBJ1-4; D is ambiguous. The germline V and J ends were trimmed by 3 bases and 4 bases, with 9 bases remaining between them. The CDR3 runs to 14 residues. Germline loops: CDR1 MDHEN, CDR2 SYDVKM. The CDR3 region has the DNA TGTGCCAGCAGTTTGGCAGGTTTTAATGAAAAACTGTTTTTT. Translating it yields CASSLAGFNEKLFF.

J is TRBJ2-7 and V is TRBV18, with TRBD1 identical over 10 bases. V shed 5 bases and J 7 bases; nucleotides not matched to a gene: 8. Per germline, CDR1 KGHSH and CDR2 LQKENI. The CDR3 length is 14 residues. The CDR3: CASSSRQGAGEQYF. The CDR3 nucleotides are TGTGCCAGCTCATCCCGACAGGGGGCGGGGGAGCAGTACTTC.

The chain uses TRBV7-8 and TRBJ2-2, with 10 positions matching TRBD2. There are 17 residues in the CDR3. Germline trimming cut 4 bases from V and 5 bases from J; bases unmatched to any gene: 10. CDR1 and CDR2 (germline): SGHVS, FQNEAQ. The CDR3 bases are TGTGCCAGCAGCTCCGCGACCTTAGCGGGAGGAACCGGGGAGCTGTTTTTT. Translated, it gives CASSSATLAGGTGELFF.

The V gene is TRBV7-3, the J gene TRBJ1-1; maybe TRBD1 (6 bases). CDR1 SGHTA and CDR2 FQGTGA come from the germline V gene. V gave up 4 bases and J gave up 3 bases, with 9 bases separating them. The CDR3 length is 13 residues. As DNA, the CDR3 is TGTGCCAGCAGCTCACAGGGCCACACTGAAGCTTTCTTT. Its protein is CASSSQGHTEAFF.

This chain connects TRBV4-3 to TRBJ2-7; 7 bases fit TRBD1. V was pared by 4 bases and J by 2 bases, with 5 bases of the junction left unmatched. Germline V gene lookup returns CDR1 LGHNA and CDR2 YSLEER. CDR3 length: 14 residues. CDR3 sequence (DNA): TGCGCCAGCAGCCCATTTCAGGGGGCCTACGAGCAGTACTTC. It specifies CASSPFQGAYEQYF.

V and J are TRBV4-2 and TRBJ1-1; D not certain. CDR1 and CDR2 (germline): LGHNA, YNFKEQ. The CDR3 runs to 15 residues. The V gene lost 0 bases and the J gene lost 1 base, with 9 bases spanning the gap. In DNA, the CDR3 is TGTGCCAGCAGCCAAGATTTCGGGAGGAACACTGAAGCTTTCTTT. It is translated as CASSQDFGRNTEAFF.

The CDR3 spells CASSYDFTQETQYF. CDR3 nucleotides: TGTGCCAGCAGTTACGACTTTACTCAAGAGACCCAGTACTTC. The chain combines TRBV6-6 with TRBJ2-5; unclear D gene. Germline V lookup: CDR1 MNHNY, CDR2 SVGAGI (reference sequence). Trimming removed 2 bases at V and 2 bases at J, with 9 bases between. This CDR3 spans 14 amino acids.

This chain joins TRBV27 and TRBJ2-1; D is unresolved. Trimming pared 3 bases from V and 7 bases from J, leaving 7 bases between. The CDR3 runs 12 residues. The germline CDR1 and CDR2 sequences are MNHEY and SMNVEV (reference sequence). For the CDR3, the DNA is TGTGCCAGCAGTTTTAGTGTAAATGAGCAGTTCTTC. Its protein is CASSFSVNEQFF.

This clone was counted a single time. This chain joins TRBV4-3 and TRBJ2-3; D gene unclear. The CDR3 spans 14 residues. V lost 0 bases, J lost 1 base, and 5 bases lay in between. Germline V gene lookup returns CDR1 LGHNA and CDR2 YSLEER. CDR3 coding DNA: TGCGCCAGCAGCCAAGATCGTGGCACAGATACGCAGTATTTT. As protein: CASSQDRGTDTQYF.

The CDR3 DNA follows: TGTGCCAGCAAGGAGGAGGCCTACAATGAGCAGTTCTTC. This sequence encodes CASKEEAYNEQFF. The chain links TRBV7-2 to TRBJ2-1; tentative D call: TRBD2 (5 bases). This CDR3 spans 13 amino acids. Germline loops: CDR1 SGHTA, CDR2 FQGNSA. Deletions cut 7 bases from V and 2 bases from J, with 9 bases between.

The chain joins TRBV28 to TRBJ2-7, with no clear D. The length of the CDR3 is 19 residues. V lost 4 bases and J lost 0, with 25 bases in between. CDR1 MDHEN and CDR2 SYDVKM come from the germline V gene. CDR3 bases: TGTGCCAGCAGTTCCATAATACCCTTTTCCCCTAGTAGCTCCTACGAGCAGTACTTC. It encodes CASSSIIPFSPSSSYEQYF.

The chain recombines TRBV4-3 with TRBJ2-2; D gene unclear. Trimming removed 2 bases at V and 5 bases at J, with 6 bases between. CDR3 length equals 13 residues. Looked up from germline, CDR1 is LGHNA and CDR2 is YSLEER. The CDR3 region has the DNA TGCGCCAGCAGCCAAACAGAGACCGGGGAGCTGTTTTTT. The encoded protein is CASSQTETGELFF.

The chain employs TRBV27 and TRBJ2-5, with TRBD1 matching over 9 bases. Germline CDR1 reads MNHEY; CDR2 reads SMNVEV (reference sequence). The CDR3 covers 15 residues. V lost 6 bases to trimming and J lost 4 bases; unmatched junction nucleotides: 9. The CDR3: CASSQGQGSGETQYF. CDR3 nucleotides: TGTGCCAGCAGCCAGGGACAGGGAAGCGGAGAGACCCAGTACTTC.

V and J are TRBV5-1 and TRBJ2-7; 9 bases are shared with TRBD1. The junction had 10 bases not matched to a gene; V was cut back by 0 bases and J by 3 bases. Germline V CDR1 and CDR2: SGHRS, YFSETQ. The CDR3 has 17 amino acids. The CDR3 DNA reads TGCGCCAGCAGCTTGGAAAGGCCCGGGACAGGGTACTACGAGCAGTACTTC. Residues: CASSLERPGTGYYEQYF.

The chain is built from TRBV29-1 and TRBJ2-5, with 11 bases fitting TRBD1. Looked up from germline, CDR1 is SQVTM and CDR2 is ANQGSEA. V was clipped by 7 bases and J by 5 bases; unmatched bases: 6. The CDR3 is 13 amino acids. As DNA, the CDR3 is TGCAGCGAGACCGGGACAGGGGGGGAGACCCAGTACTTC. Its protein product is CSETGTGGETQYF.

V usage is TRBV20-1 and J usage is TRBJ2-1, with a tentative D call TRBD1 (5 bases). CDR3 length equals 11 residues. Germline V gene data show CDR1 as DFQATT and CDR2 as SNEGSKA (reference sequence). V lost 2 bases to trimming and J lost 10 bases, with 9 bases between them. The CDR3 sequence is CSARLKGEQFF. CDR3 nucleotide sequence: TGCAGTGCTAGATTAAAGGGGGAGCAGTTCTTC.

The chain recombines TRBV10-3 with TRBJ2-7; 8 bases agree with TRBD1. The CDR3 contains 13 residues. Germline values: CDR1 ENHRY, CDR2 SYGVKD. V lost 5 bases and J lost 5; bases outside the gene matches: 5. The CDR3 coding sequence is TGTGCCATCAGTTTCGGACAGGGTGACGAGCAGTACTTC. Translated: CAISFGQGDEQYF.